This TCR beta chain was captured in a study of neoadjuvant anti-PD-1 for oral cavity cancer. In the study overall: Patients mostly received three to four biweekly nivolumab doses at 3 mg/kg before surgery.

Only in-frame clones appear in the TCRdb table, and some are missing; sequencing was by immunoSEQ multiplex PCR. This sample has 6,000 to 8,500 clones, with roughly 57% found just once. V lost 3 bases to trimming and J lost 6 bases, with 8 bases between them. This CDR3 is 13 amino acids long. The germline gives CDR1 MNHEY, CDR2 SVGAGI. As for this clone: The antigen is not known.

Points from the study as a whole: Post-nivolumab, blood T cell clonality was significantly elevated in non-responders.

The time point denotes: after neoadjuvant nivolumab, at surgical resection. Patients had HPV-negative, locally advanced oral cavity squamous cell carcinoma. The J gene is TRBJ2-2, the V gene TRBV6-5, with a weak D call TRBD2 (5 bases). This material consisted of PBMCs, taken after nivolumab (anti-PD-1) treatment. The clonotype was recovered from a person aged 35-79 years with oral cavity squamous cell carcinoma. This chain's CDR3 is CASSYSGSGELFF. The CDR3 DNA is TGTGCCAGCAGTTATTCGGGGTCCGGGGAGCTGTTTTTT.